This T cell receptor beta chain is drawn from a study of blood T cell repertoires in COVID-19. Study in general: COVID-19 samples, acute and convalescent, were from the United States, Italy and Spain. PBMCs, B-cell-depleted T cells, or T cells provided the cDNA or gDNA that made up the material.

Per the authors' pipeline: Reference gene primer amplification gave estimated nucleated cell counts. Clones were read by immunoSEQ multiplex PCR, and TCRdb kept only the in-frame ones, dropping some. D and trimming were read from the DNA, whereas the V and J calls and clone size are those reported in that table. Of approximately 240,000 clones in the sample, about 90% were seen once. This CDR3 region has 16 residues. Between the trimmed V and J ends, which lost 3 bases and 1 base, there was a span of 15 bases. Per the germline V gene, CDR1 is SEHNR and CDR2 is FQNEAQ (reference sequence). The chain couples TRBV7-9 to TRBJ1-1, with D uncertain. The sample taken for sequencing was peripheral blood. The receptor was derived from a woman between 18 and 29 years old who had recovered from COVID-19. CDR3 loop: CASSFGSGDPNTEAFF. The CDR3, as DNA: TGTGCCAGCAGCTTTGGGTCGGGAGATCCGAACACTGAAGCTTTCTTT. Based on the CDR3 plus reference TRBV7-9 and TRBJ1-1, the full variable domain is DTGVSQNPRHKITKRGQNVTFRCDPISEHNRLYWYRQTLGQGPEFLTYFQNEAQLEKSRLLSDRFSAERPKGSFSTLEIQRTEQGDSAMYLCASSFGSGDPNTEAFFGQGTRLTVV.